Below are 28 T cell receptor beta chains sequenced from a single sample in a study of blood T cell repertoires in COVID-19. Generated by immunoSEQ multiplex PCR, the TCRdb table keeps only in-frame clones and is missing some. The sample consists of approximately 200,000 clones, 87% of them appearing once. Sequencing was performed on peripheral blood. The receptor source for this set is a man aged 55 to 69 who had recovered from COVID-19.

The rearrangement uses TRBV28 and TRBJ1-2; the D gene is possibly TRBD1 (5 bases). Germline CDR1 reads MDHEN; CDR2 reads SYDVKM. V dropped 7 bases and J dropped 7 bases, with 19 bases sitting between them. The length of the CDR3 is 14 residues. The CDR3: CASTPPQGIGGYTF. The CDR3 nucleotides are TGTGCCAGCACCCCTCCTCAGGGCATCGGTGGCTACACCTTC.

J is TRBJ2-2 and V is TRBV7-3; TRBD2 matches at 12 bases. CDR3 size: 16 residues. Per the germline V gene, CDR1 is SGHTA and CDR2 is FQGTGA. The junction had 9 bases not matched to a gene; V was cut back by 5 bases and J by 8 bases. This chain's CDR3 is CASSPRLAGAPGELFF. The CDR3 DNA follows: TGTGCCAGCAGCCCCAGACTAGCGGGGGCCCCGGGGGAGCTGTTTTTT.

J is TRBJ2-7 and V is TRBV5-1; 11 bases map to TRBD2. Per germline, CDR1 SGHRS and CDR2 YFSETQ. V shed 4 bases, J shed 0 bases, and the junction held 6 bases outside the gene matches. This CDR3 spans 16 amino acids. The DNA of the CDR3 is TGCGCCAGCAGCACCCCTAGCGGGGGGCCCTCCTACGAGCAGTACTTC. Amino acid sequence: CASSTPSGGPSYEQYF.

The chain recombines TRBV5-4 with TRBJ2-3; TRBD2 agrees at 8 bases. CDR1 and CDR2 from the germline V gene are SGHNT and YYREEE (reference sequence). The V and J ends lost 2 bases and 2 bases, in that order; junction bases with no gene match: 4. The CDR3 spans 15 residues. The CDR3 loop reads CASSLSGGTTDTQYF. The CDR3 coding sequence is TGTGCCAGCAGCTTAAGCGGGGGAACCACAGATACGCAGTATTTT.

The V call is TRBV7-3, the J call TRBJ1-2; D is uncertain. Germline assignment: CDR1 SGHTA and CDR2 FQGTGA. The CDR3 contains 14 residues. The germline V and J ends were trimmed by 2 bases and 3 bases, with 10 bases remaining between them. This chain's CDR3 is CASSLSGEHYGYTF. For the CDR3, the DNA is TGTGCCAGCAGCTTATCCGGTGAGCACTATGGCTACACCTTC.

This chain links TRBV30 with TRBJ2-7, with 7 bases that match TRBD1. After removal of 3 bases from V and 5 bases from J, the junction contained 4 bases not matched to a gene. Germline-derived CDR1 and CDR2 are GTSNPN and SVGIG (reference sequence). CDR3 length: 12 amino acids. The CDR3 DNA follows: TGTGCCTGGAGACAGGGGACCCACGAGCAGTACTTC. Residues: CAWRQGTHEQYF.

The rearrangement uses TRBV7-2 and TRBJ1-5; D gene ambiguous. CDR1 is SGHTA, CDR2 FQGNSA, per germline. The CDR3 runs to 15 residues. V gave up 1 base and J gave up 1 base, with 8 bases separating them. The CDR3 DNA sequence: TGTGCCAGCAGCTTAGGCGGAGGGAGCAATCAGCCCCAGCATTTT. This codes for CASSLGGGSNQPQHF.

This chain uses TRBV5-1 with TRBJ2-7; 8 bases are shared with TRBD2. V was clipped by 3 bases and J by 5 bases; unmatched bases: 10. This CDR3 contains 15 residues. Germline assignment: CDR1 SGHRS and CDR2 YFSETQ. The CDR3 region is CASSSHGGGIDEQYF. The DNA for the CDR3 is TGCGCCAGCAGCTCCCACGGGGGGGGGATCGACGAGCAGTACTTC.

This rearrangement joins TRBV5-1 to TRBJ2-3; 7 bases align to TRBD1. The CDR3 extends over 16 amino acids. Trimming removed 0 bases from V and 1 base from J; junction bases left unmatched: 5. The V gene's germline CDR1 is SGHRS and CDR2 YFSETQ. The CDR3 protein is CASSLAVGQGTDTQYF. For the CDR3, the DNA is TGCGCCAGCAGCTTGGCCGTAGGACAGGGCACAGATACGCAGTATTTT.

In nucleotides, the CDR3 is TGTGCCAGCAGTTCGCCGGGACAGGGGCCCGACGAGCAGTACTTC. Its translation: CASSSPGQGPDEQYF. The rearrangement joins TRBV28 to TRBJ2-7; 10 bases are a match to TRBD1. The CDR3 contains 15 residues. V dropped 4 bases and J dropped 5; count of bases not matched to a gene: 8. Germline CDR1 MDHEN, CDR2 SYDVKM. Complete variable domain (other parts from reference TRBV28 and TRBJ2-7): DVKVTQSSRYLVKRTGEKVFLECVQDMDHENMFWYRQDPGLGLRLIYFSYDVKMKEKGDIPEGYSVSREKKERFSLILESASTNQTSMYLCASSSPGQGPDEQYFGPGTRLTVT.

The chain employs TRBV5-1 and TRBJ2-2; D is perhaps TRBD1 (5 bases). This CDR3 has 15 amino acids. V lost 1 base and J lost 1, with 8 bases in between. Germline V gene data show CDR1 as SGHRS and CDR2 as YFSETQ. CDR3 sequence: CASSLLQGNTGELFF. DNA for the CDR3: TGCGCCAGCAGCTTGCTCCAGGGGAACACCGGGGAGCTGTTTTTT.

This clone showed up just a few times. The chain recombines TRBV5-6 with TRBJ1-2; no firm D call. The germline gives CDR1 SGHDT, CDR2 YYEEEE. The CDR3 consists of 14 residues. Trimming removed 1 base at V and 3 bases at J, with 10 bases between. The CDR3 region has the DNA TGTGCCAGCAGCTTGTTGGCCGGAGACTATGGCTACACCTTC. Translation gives CASSLLAGDYGYTF.

This clone was seen only a few times. The chain employs TRBV21-1 and TRBJ1-5. TRBV21-1 is a pseudogene locus. The CDR3 covers 15 residues. The CDR3 region is CASSNYREVVLAQHF. The CDR3 DNA reads TGTGCCAGCAGCAATTACCGGGAGGTTGTTTTAGCCCAGCATTTT.

This clone was detected once. This rearrangement joins TRBV25-1 to TRBJ1-3, with TRBD1 as a possible D gene (6 bases). Germline values: CDR1 MGHDK, CDR2 SYGVNS. The CDR3 length is 15 residues. Trimming cost V 8 bases and J 2 bases, with 16 bases left between them. For the CDR3, the DNA is TGTGCCAGCGCCCTGGGGACACGAACTGGAAACACCATATATTTT. Its protein product is CASALGTRTGNTIYF.

This chain uses TRBV19 with TRBJ1-2; D is perhaps TRBD1 (5 bases). The CDR3 has 14 amino acids. Trimming took off 6 bases at V and 0 bases at J, with 11 bases between the two ends. The V gene's germline CDR1 is LNHDA and CDR2 SQIVND (reference sequence). CDR3 residues: CASRSAGSNYGYTF. In DNA, the CDR3 is TGTGCCAGTAGGTCGGCAGGGTCTAACTATGGCTACACCTTC.

J is TRBJ2-1 and V is TRBV6-5; D uncertain. Germline lookup yields CDR1 MNHEY and CDR2 SVGAGI. V was cut by 5 bases and J by 6 bases, with 17 bases left in between. The CDR3 runs 15 residues. Here the CDR3 reads CASSPRKPVPNEQFF. CDR3 nucleotide sequence: TGTGCCAGCAGTCCCAGGAAGCCTGTTCCCAATGAGCAGTTCTTC.

The chain recombines TRBV5-1 with TRBJ2-7; TRBD1 is a possible D gene (5 bases). CDR1 and CDR2 (germline): SGHRS, YFSETQ. The CDR3 totals 15 residues. The ends were cut back, 0 bases at V and 3 bases at J, with 13 bases in the middle. The CDR3 protein is CASSLDGREHYEQYF. DNA of the CDR3: TGCGCCAGCAGCTTGGACGGCAGGGAACACTACGAGCAGTACTTC.

The V call is TRBV7-3, the J call TRBJ2-7; 7 nucleotides align to TRBD2. Germline V CDR1 and CDR2: SGHTA, FQGTGA. The CDR3 extends over 15 amino acids. V shed 8 bases, J shed 3 bases, and the junction held 13 bases outside the gene matches. The CDR3, as DNA: TGTGCCAGCGCCCTGGGACCCGGGGGGTTCTACGAGCAGTACTTC. Protein product: CASALGPGGFYEQYF.

The CDR3 DNA sequence: TGTGCCAGCAGTTTACCCCGACTAGCGGGAGTTCGGAATGAGCAGTTCTTC. This codes for CASSLPRLAGVRNEQFF. The chain carries TRBV28 and TRBJ2-1; 12 nucleotides match TRBD2. Germline CDR1 is MDHEN and CDR2 is SYDVKM. Trimming removed 2 bases from V and 7 bases from J; junction bases left unmatched: 9. The CDR3 consists of 17 residues.

The rearrangement links TRBV6-6 to TRBJ1-3; a weak D match, TRBD1 (6 bases). CDR3 length: 14 amino acids. Germline loops: CDR1 MNHNY, CDR2 SVGAGI (reference sequence). V lost 2 bases and J 7 bases, leaving 12 bases between the germline ends. CDR3 sequence reads: CASSYGGVGNTIYF. For the CDR3, the DNA is TGTGCCAGCAGTTACGGGGGCGTGGGGAACACCATATATTTT.

CDR3 DNA sequence: TGTGCCAGCAGCTTGGTCGACAGCTTCCTCTATGGCTACACCTTC. It encodes CASSLVDSFLYGYTF. The chain uses TRBV5-6 and TRBJ1-2, with D possibly being TRBD1 (5 bases). Per germline, CDR1 SGHDT and CDR2 YYEEEE. The CDR3 extends over 15 amino acids. V gave up 0 bases and J gave up 4 bases, with 13 bases separating them. Filled out from reference TRBV5-6 and TRBJ1-2, the complete variable domain reads DAGVTQSPTHLIKTRGQQVTLRCSPKSGHDTVSWYQQALGQGPQFIFQYYEEEERQRGNFPDRFSGHQFPNYSSELNVNALLLGDSALYLCASSLVDSFLYGYTFGSGTRLTVV.

This clone was recorded a few times. V is TRBV19 and J is TRBJ2-7; TRBD2 is a possible D gene (5 bases). The CDR3 extends over 11 amino acids. V dropped 7 bases and J dropped 6 bases, with 10 bases sitting between them. CDR1 is LNHDA, CDR2 SQIVND, per germline (reference sequence). The CDR3 nucleotides are TGTGCCAGTATCAGAGGGTCCGAGCAGTACTTC. Its protein is CASIRGSEQYF.

CDR3 residues: CASSKTHPKSHTGGYGQPQHF. The CDR3 nucleotides read TGTGCCAGCAGCAAAACGCACCCGAAATCCCACACAGGGGGATACGGTCAGCCCCAGCATTTT. The chain joins TRBV21-1 to TRBJ1-5; TRBD1 reflects the table's D call only, with no check against the DNA. TRBV21-1 is deemed a pseudogene. This CDR3 is 21 amino acids long.

The chain joins TRBV9 to TRBJ1-3; D gene ambiguous. The V end lost 4 bases, the J end lost 1 base, and 9 bases lay between the germline ends. The germline gives CDR1 SGDLS, CDR2 YYNGEE. The CDR3 is 14 residues long. Here the CDR3 reads CASSLPGSGNTIYF. CDR3 DNA: TGTGCCAGCAGCCTCCCGGGATCTGGAAACACCATATATTTT.

V and J are TRBV19 and TRBJ1-1, with TRBD1 as a possible D gene (5 bases). V lost 6 bases and J lost 1, with 18 bases in between. The germline gives CDR1 LNHDA, CDR2 SQIVND (reference sequence). The CDR3 is 16 residues long. CDR3 sequence (DNA): TGTGCCAGTAGCCCCATCGGGGGACCCGCGAACACTGAAGCTTTCTTT. Encoded protein: CASSPIGGPANTEAFF.

The V gene is TRBV6-5, the J gene TRBJ2-3; D ambiguous. V lost 8 bases, J lost 2 bases, and 11 bases lay in between. The CDR3 runs to 13 residues. In germline, CDR1 is MNHEY, CDR2 SVGAGI. The CDR3 spells CASWAGNTDTQYF. CDR3 nucleotide sequence: TGTGCCAGCTGGGCAGGAAACACAGATACGCAGTATTTT.

This chain joins TRBV19 and TRBJ1-1; the match to TRBD1 covers 7 bases. Germline-derived CDR1 and CDR2 are LNHDA and SQIVND (reference sequence). The CDR3 loop spans 14 amino acids. The V gene end was trimmed by 5 bases and the J gene end by 4 bases; junction bases not matched to a gene: 7. CDR3 amino acids: CASSPYRGLTEAFF. As DNA, the CDR3 is TGTGCCAGTAGTCCCTACAGGGGACTCACTGAAGCTTTCTTT.

The chain uses TRBV6-5 and TRBJ1-1, with a tentative D call TRBD1 (6 bases). CDR3 length: 15 residues. Germline CDR1 and CDR2: MNHEY and SVGAGI. The V end was cut by 6 bases, the J end by 4 bases, with 18 bases between. This CDR3 is CASSRSLQGPTEAFF. CDR3 sequence (DNA): TGTGCCAGCAGCCGATCCCTACAGGGTCCCACTGAAGCTTTCTTT.